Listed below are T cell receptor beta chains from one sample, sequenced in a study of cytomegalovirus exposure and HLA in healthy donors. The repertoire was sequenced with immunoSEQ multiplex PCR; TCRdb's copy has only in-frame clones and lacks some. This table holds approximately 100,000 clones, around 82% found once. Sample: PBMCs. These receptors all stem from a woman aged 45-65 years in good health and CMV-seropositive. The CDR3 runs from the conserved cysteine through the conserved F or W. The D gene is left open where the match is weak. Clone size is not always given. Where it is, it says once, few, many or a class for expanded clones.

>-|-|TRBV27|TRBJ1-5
TGTGCCAGCAGTTTATGGCAGGATAGCAATCAGCCCCAGCATTTT
CASSLWQDSNQPQHF
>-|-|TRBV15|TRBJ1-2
TGTGCCACCAGCAGATCTCGGGGGGATGGCTACACCTTC
CATSRSRGDGYTF
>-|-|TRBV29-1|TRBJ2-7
TGCAGCGTTGAAGAGGGAGGCAGCTACGAGCAGTACTTC
CSVEEGGSYEQYF
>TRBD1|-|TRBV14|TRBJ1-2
TGTGCCAGCAGCCAAATGTCGGGACAGTTCTATGGCTACACCTTC
CASSQMSGQFYGYTF
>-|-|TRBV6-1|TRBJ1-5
TGTGCCAGCAGTGAGTGGGAGAGCAATCAGCCCCAGCATTTT
CASSEWESNQPQHF
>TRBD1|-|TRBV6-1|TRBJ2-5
TGTGCCAGCATTCCCCGGACAGGGGAAGAGACCCAGTACTTC
CASIPRTGEETQYF
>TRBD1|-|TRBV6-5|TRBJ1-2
TGTGCCAGCAGTTCCGGGACAGGGGATGGCTACACCTTC
CASSSGTGDGYTF
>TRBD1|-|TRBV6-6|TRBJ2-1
TGTGCCAGCAGGCCCCCCGGGACAGGGTTCAACAATGAGCAGTTCTTC
CASRPPGTGFNNEQFF
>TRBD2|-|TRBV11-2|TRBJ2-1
TGTGCCAGCAGCCCGGGACTAAGCTCCTACAATGAGCAGTTCTTC
CASSPGLSSYNEQFF
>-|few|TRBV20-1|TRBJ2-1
TGCAGTCCCGTGGGAGCGAATGAGCAGTTCTTC
CSPVGANEQFF
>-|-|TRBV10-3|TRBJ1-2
TGTGCCATCACGGGATTTAACTATGGCTACACCTTC
CAITGFNYGYTF
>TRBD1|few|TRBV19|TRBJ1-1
TGTGCCAGTAGCCCTGACAGGGGCACTGAAGCTTTCTTT
CASSPDRGTEAFF
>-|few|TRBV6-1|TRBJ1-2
TGTGCCAGCAGTGAATTAAACACGGCGGGTTCCCTTTACTATGGCTACACCTTC
CASSELNTAGSLYYGYTF
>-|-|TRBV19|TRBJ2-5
TGTGCCAGTAGTATAGGGACTGGGGAGACCCAGTACTTC
CASSIGTGETQYF
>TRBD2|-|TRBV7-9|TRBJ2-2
TGTTCCAGCAGCCAGACTAGCGGGAGGCCCACCGGGGAGCTGTTTTTT
CSSSQTSGRPTGELFF
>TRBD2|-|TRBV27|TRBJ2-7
TGTGCCAGCAGTAGGGGACTAGCGGCTAAAGGGTCCGAGCAGTACTTC
CASSRGLAAKGSEQYF
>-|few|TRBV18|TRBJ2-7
TGTGCCAGCTCACCGGGGGGTCGGTCATCCGAGCAGTACTTC
CASSPGGRSSEQYF
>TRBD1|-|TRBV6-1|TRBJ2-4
TGTGCCAGCAGAGACAGGGGAGTAAACATTCAGTACTTC
CASRDRGVNIQYF
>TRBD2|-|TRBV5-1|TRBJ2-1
TGCGCCAGCAGCTTGAATCCGGGAGGGTACAATGAGCAGTTCTTC
CASSLNPGGYNEQFF
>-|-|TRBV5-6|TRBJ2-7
TGTGCCAGCAGCCTATTGGACTACTACGAGCAGTACTTC
CASSLLDYYEQYF
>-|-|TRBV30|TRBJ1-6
TGTGCCTGGACCCCCAATAATTCACCCCTCCACTTT
CAWTPNNSPLHF
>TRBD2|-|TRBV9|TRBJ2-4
TGTGCCAGCAGCGGTACCGGGACTAGCGGGAGGAACATTCAGTACTTC
CASSGTGTSGRNIQYF
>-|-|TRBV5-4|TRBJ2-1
TGTGCCAGCAGCTCGAGCGCCTACTCCTACAATGAGCAGTTCTTC
CASSSSAYSYNEQFF
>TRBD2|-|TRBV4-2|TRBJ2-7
TGTGCCAGCAGCCAAGCCGGCCCGACTAGCGGCTCCTACGAGCAGTACTTC
CASSQAGPTSGSYEQYF
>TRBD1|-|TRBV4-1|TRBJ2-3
TGCGCCAGCAGCCAAGATGAGAACAGGGGTGGGGATACGCAGTATTTT
CASSQDENRGGDTQYF
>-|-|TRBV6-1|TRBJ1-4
TGTGCCAGCAGTGAAGCGGAGGGACCGGCAACTAATGAAAAACTGTTTTTT
CASSEAEGPATNEKLFF
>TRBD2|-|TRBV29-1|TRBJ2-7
TGCAGCGTTGAGTTTCTAGCGGGAGTCACCTACGAGCAGTACTTC
CSVEFLAGVTYEQYF
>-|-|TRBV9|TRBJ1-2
TGTGCCAGCAGCCCCCGGACAGCGCTTGATGGCTACACCTTC
CASSPRTALDGYTF
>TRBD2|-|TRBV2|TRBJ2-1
TGTGCCAGCAGCGTTGAGGAGCTAGCGGGGGCTATCATGTGGTTCTTC
CASSVEELAGAIMWFF
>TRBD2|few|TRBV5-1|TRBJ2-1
TGCGCCAGCAGCTTGGACCCGCGGGGGACCTACAATGAGCAGTTCTTC
CASSLDPRGTYNEQFF
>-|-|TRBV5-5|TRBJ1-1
TGTGCCAGCAGTTTAGGCAGGGCTGAAGCTTTCTTT
CASSLGRAEAFF
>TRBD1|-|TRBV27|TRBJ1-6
TGTGCCAGCAGTTACCGGACAGGGACCGATTCACCCCTCCACTTT
CASSYRTGTDSPLHF
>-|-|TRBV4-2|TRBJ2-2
TGTGCCAGCAGCCAAGATTATGACACCGGGGAGCTGTTTTTT
CASSQDYDTGELFF
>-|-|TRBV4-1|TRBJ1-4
TGCGCCAGCAGCCAAGGAAGGAGGGAAAAACTGTTTTTT
CASSQGRREKLFF
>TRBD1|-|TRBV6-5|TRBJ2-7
TGTGCCAGCAGTCATCGGGACAGGAGGTACGAGCAGTACTTC
CASSHRDRRYEQYF
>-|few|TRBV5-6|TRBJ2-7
TGTGCCAGCAGCTTACTGGGGGCAGGGACCGAGCAGTACTTC
CASSLLGAGTEQYF
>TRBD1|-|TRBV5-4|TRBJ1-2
TGTGCCAGCAGATTGGGAGGGACAGGGAGGCATGGCCACACCTTC
CASRLGGTGRHGHTF
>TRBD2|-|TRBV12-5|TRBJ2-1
TGTGCTAGTGGTTTGGTACGAGCGGGATCCATCAATGAGCAGTTCTTC
CASGLVRAGSINEQFF
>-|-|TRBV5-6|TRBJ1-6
TGTGCCAGCAGCAACCCCGCGGCCAATTCACCCCTCCACTTT
CASSNPAANSPLHF
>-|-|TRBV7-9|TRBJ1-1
TGTGCCAGCAGCGTCCCCCTGGGGCAGATGACTGAAGCTTTCTTT
CASSVPLGQMTEAFF
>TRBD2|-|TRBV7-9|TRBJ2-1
TGTGCCAGCAGCTTGGCGCCCATAGCGGGAGGGCCCAATGAGCAGTTCTTC
CASSLAPIAGGPNEQFF
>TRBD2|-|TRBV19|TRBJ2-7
TGTGCCAGTAGTATCGAGCGGGAGATATCCGAGCAGTACTTC
CASSIEREISEQYF
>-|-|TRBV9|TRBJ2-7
TGTGCCAGCAGCGTAGGACTAGAGGGGTACGAGCAGTACTTC
CASSVGLEGYEQYF
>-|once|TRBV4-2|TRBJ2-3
TGTGCCAGCAGCCAAGAACACCTCCTTGCAGATACGCAGTATTTT
CASSQEHLLADTQYF
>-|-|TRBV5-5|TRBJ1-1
TGTGCCAGCAGCGAATATTTCACAGCTAACACTGAAGCTTTCTTT
CASSEYFTANTEAFF
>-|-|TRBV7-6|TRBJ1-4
TGTGCCAGCAGCATCAACCCCCCCAACGAGGGCCCCCGTCGGGAAGAAGTTGAAAAACTGTTTTTT
CASSINPPNEGPRREEVEKLFF
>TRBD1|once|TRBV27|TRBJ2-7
TGTGCCAGCAGTGCCGGGGACAGGGCCTACGAGCAGTACTTC
CASSAGDRAYEQYF
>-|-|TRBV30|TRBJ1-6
TGTGCCTGGAGCATGACAGGAGCTAATTCACCCCTCCACTTT
CAWSMTGANSPLHF
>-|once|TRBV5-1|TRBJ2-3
TGCGCCAGCAGCTTGGATCTAGAGAGCACAGATACGCAGTATTTT
CASSLDLESTDTQYF
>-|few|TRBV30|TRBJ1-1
TGTGCCTGGAGGCGGCAGAACACTGAAGCTTTCTTT
CAWRRQNTEAFF
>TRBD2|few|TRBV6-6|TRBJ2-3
TGTGCCAGCAGTCCACCGACTAGCGGGAGACCAGATACGCAGTATTTT
CASSPPTSGRPDTQYF